This TCR beta chain emerged from a study of ipilimumab plus nivolumab after autologous stem cell transplantation. About the study: Patients received a median of about five ipilimumab and 8 or 9 nivolumab doses. The DLBCL cohort had primary refractory and relapsed disease, with 18-month progression-free survival of approximately 87% and 28%.

Data came from immunoSEQ multiplex PCR; TCRdb stores just in-frame clones and leaves some out. The table records roughly 86,000 clones, approximately 83% of them present only once. Ipilimumab, 1 mg/kg, started 14 to 28 days after autologous transplant. The CDR3 extends over 15 amino acids. Germline CDR1 and CDR2: MGHRA and YSYEKL. With 1 base removed from V and 4 bases from J, the gap between germline ends came to 12 bases. The material sequenced was PBMCs, taken in a trial of ipilimumab plus nivolumab as post-transplant consolidation. The sequence was collected from a male donor with diffuse large B-cell lymphoma. The chain employs TRBV4-1 and TRBJ2-3; D tentatively fits TRBD1 or TRBD2 (5 bases each). DNA of the CDR3: TGCGCCAGCAGCCAAGGTCCGGGACGGGCAGATACGCAGTATTTT. The encoded protein is CASSQGPGRADTQYF.